This TCR beta chain was sequenced in a study of early T cells in non-severe SARS-CoV-2 infection. TCRdb used MiXCR to reprocess the 5' RACE reads, holding one entry per CDR3 protein. Found here are some 38,000 distinct CDR3 sequences, 3% to 4.5% of them singletons; the top ten hold approximately 11%. J was trimmed by 10 bases and V by 0 bases; bases with no gene match: 9. Germline V gene sequence: CDR1 ENHRY, CDR2 SYGVKD. CDR3 length: 17 residues. The table lists this clonotype with many counts. The sequence derives from an adult who was a healthcare worker with PCR-confirmed SARS-CoV-2 infection or an uninfected control (not recorded which). The sequenced sample was whole blood. The V and J genes are TRBV10-3 and TRBJ2-1; 13 bases match TRBD2. The CDR3: CAISESSGLAGTGEQFF. The CDR3 coding sequence is TGTGCCATCAGTGAGTCCTCGGGACTAGCGGGAACGGGAGAGCAGTTCTTC.